This T cell receptor beta chain was sequenced during a study of OX40 agonist ivuxolimab in advanced cancers. For the study at large: Cancers in dose escalation were hepatocellular, melanoma, renal cell and head and neck. Findings and caveats of the study: CD4+ and CD8+ blood T cells expanded clonally by week 6 at 0.1 to 3.0 mg/kg. The investigators did not determine what antigen specificity the expanded peripheral T cells had.

Sequenced by immunoSEQ multiplex PCR; TCRdb stores in-frame clones only, minus some. The sample has some 74,000 clones; 85% are singletons. The CDR3 extends over 14 amino acids. Trimming removed 4 bases at V and 8 bases at J, with 17 bases between. CDR1 MNHNY and CDR2 SVGAGI come from the germline V gene (reference sequence). Turning to this clone: No antigen is known for it.

The investigators sampled blood at baseline, at cycle 4 day 1, and at cycle 7 day 1. The material sequenced was CD4+ or CD8+ T cells sorted from blood, taken in a trial of the OX40 agonist ivuxolimab. The rearrangement uses TRBV6-6 and TRBJ1-2; D unresolved. The sequence was collected from an adult with an advanced solid tumor such as melanoma, head and neck, liver or kidney cancer. The CDR3 DNA is TGTGCCAGCAGTTCCCCTCCGGGAGGAAGGGGCTACACCTTC. As protein: CASSSPPGGRGYTF.